This T cell receptor beta chain was retrieved from a study of naive and memory T cell subsets (dated by TCRdb to about 2017). Background on the whole study: The figure summarizing these samples reported ten or so blood donors, 7 tuberculin skin test biopsies and 3 saline control biopsies. Skin biopsies were taken from tuberculin skin test sites or from saline-injected control sites and were processed for RNA extraction as described before. PCR2 was typically a SYBR Green qPCR stopped at a set threshold; low-input samples could instead use end-point PCR (approximately 6 cycles). The full study reports these points: The RNA-based method was acknowledged as potentially sensitive to TCR transcript changes with T cell activation and differentiation. The paper did not give details on skin biopsy collection and RNA processing but referred to earlier studies for those details. The larger number of TCRs found at tuberculin skin test sites was interpreted as T cell infiltration of a delayed type IV hypersensitivity reaction. TCR sequences were reportedly recovered from both types of skin biopsy, with far more TCRs being found at tuberculin skin test sites.

This clonotype was counted many times. Its recognized antigen is unknown. Base qualities are not at hand, and no much larger clone is one base apart. The treatment or condition label for this specimen denotes: skin biopsy from PPD injection site in Mantoux-positive individual. Using 3' ligation of a UMI-containing oligonucleotide to TCR cDNA, the study laid out a robust and sensitive protocol to amplify, sequence and analyze TCRs. Tuberculin skin test biopsies came from sites injected with PPD in individuals with a positive Mantoux test. Total RNA, without cell sorting, was DNase treated with RQ1 DNase before reverse transcription, targeting 1 to 1000 ng input. Skin biopsy and whole blood libraries were made to test pipeline robustness in samples where T cells form a minority population. Libraries were constructed by UMI-ligation and nested PCR. The ligated cDNA was amplified by four rounds of PCR, in which nested alpha and beta constant region primers were used together with the SP2 primer. For the blood and skin samples, TCR RNA was reverse transcribed with SuperScript IV using primers for the alpha and beta constant regions. Using T4 RNA ligase 1, an oligonucleotide carrying both the Illumina SP2 primer and a UMI was ligated onto the 3' end of the cDNA. To prevent hairpin formation, the 12-nucleotide UMI was made up of two random hexamers with an eight-base spacer between them. From the second PCR onward, the TCR alpha and beta chain libraries were handled separately, and dual indexing was used for multiplexing. After pooling, the indexed libraries were analyzed by capillary electrophoresis and sequenced on either an Illumina MiSeq or NextSeq. PhiX DNA at about 4.5-7% was added to the libraries to raise base diversity and improve cluster recognition. On the study's bioinformatics: Demultiplexor took UMIs from read 2, joined the UMIs to the TCR sequence from read 1, and separated reads according to sample indices. V and J genes and V-J junctions were identified by Decombinator, which gave every TCR a five-part identifier that included V and J deletions. UMIs were used by Collapsinator to correct sequencing errors and PCR amplification heterogeneity, so that a UMI-based abundance was obtained for each TCR. CDR3Translator converted identifiers to nucleotide sequence, translated to amino acids, and extracted CDR3 regions using terminal motifs. Error-corrected counts of alpha and beta TCRs from blood and skin were compared after being normalized to the amount of input RNA. Clones were called with MiXCR by TCRdb after fastp trimmed the public reads at Q25, and only in-frame beta chains were retained. Each entry merges the rows of one CDR3 protein and shows their most common DNA and genes. Clone size and V and J calls follow TCRdb, not the original study. For this sample the table gives some 15,000 distinct CDR3 sequences, of which under 6.5% were detected only once. The ten biggest clones cover less than 9% of the sample.

Including cysteine and phenylalanine, the CDR3 has 14 amino acids. CDR3 DNA only is kept here, 42 bases in frame from base 1. Cut back by 6 bases and 2 bases, the V and J ends lie 14 bases apart. The TCR originated in an adult in good health. The chain was built from TRBV12-3 or TRBV12-4 and TRBJ2-7, with TRBD1 tentatively as D gene (6 bases match). Here the sequenced sample was skin, taken from a tuberculin skin test site. The CDR3 corresponds to CASRGQFPPYEQYF. The bases are TGTGCCAGCAGAGGACAGTTTCCTCCCTACGAGCAGTACTTC.